This TCR beta chain was captured in a study of shared clonotypes between healthy human individuals. Trimming stripped 5 bases from V and 0 bases from J, with 17 bases between. The CDR3 runs to 18 residues. Germline assignment: CDR1 LGHNT and CDR2 FRNRAP. Only in-frame clones appear in the TCRdb table, and some are missing; sequencing was by immunoSEQ multiplex PCR. This sample has more than 2 million clones, with approximately 94% found just once. The sequence came from a man younger than 35 in good health. The sequenced material came from naive CD4+ T cells sorted from blood. Subset meaning: CD45RA+ positively selected. The chain employs TRBV12-5 and TRBJ1-6; D unresolved. The CDR3 here is CASGLSTVTSSYNSPLHF. CDR3 DNA sequence: TGTGCTAGTGGTCTATCCACGGTAACTAGCTCCTATAATTCACCCCTCCACTTT. The full variable domain, with the rest looked up from reference TRBV12-5 and TRBJ1-6, is DARVTQTPRHKVTEMGQEVTMRCQPILGHNTVFWYRQTMMQGLELLAYFRNRAPLDDSGMPKDRFSAEMPDATLATLKIQPSEPRDSAVYFCASGLSTVTSSYNSPLHFGNGTRLTVT.